These 25 T cell receptor beta chains came from one sample sequenced in a study of tumor-infiltrating lymphocytes in primary liver carcinoma. With a constant-region primer, TCR beta cDNA was made from approximately 500 ng of total RNA. Libraries covering TCR beta were generated through three nested multiplex PCR rounds (using a slightly modified ARM-PCR). Primers for the first two PCR rounds were TRBV1-TRBV30 forward primers and a C-beta reverse primer (roughly 10 cycles per round). TCRdb analysed the multiplex PCR reads with MiXCR anew, one entry per CDR3 protein. The sample yields some 55,000 distinct CDR3 sequences, about 68% seen once. Total RNA and DNA came together from around 20-30 mg of bulk tissue without cell sorting. The source material was liver tumor tissue from sampling region 2. Subset indicated: tumor region T2, inferior pole. The source of these receptors is a man aged 40-55 years with primary liver carcinoma and hepatitis B virus infection.

For this clonotype: Lacking the conserved final phenylalanine or tryptophan, this CDR3 likely reflects a read error. The chain is built from TRBV4-1 and TRBJ2-1, with TRBD2 matching 9 bases. The CDR3 totals 14 residues. Germline CDR1 MGHRA, CDR2 YSYEKL. V was pared by 7 bases and J by 4 bases, with 5 bases of the junction left unmatched. In DNA form, the CDR3 reads TGCGCCAGCAACCATGCGGGAGGGTACAATGAGCAGTTCTTA. Amino acid sequence: CASNHAGGYNEQFL.

Details on this clonotype: A read error may produce the germline difference seen at one junction end. The chain recombines TRBV11-2 with TRBJ1-6; D is possibly TRBD1 (5 bases). The CDR3 extends over 14 amino acids. Germline assignment: CDR1 SGHAT and CDR2 FQNNGV. CDR3 amino acids: CASSLQVANSPLHF. In nucleotides, the CDR3 is TGTGCCAGTAGCTTACAGGTGGCGAATTCACCCCTCCATTTT. The variable domain in full, with the rest retrieved from reference TRBV11-2 and TRBJ1-6, is EAGVAQSPRYKIIEKRQSVAFWCNPISGHATLYWYQQILGQGPKLLIQFQNNGVVDDSQLPKDRFSAERLKGVDSTLKIQPAKLEDSAVYLCASSLQVANSPLHFGNGTRLTVT.

V usage is TRBV20-1 and J usage is TRBJ2-1; 11 bases align to TRBD2. Germline V lookup: CDR1 DFQATT, CDR2 SNEGSKA (reference sequence). The CDR3 is 17 residues long. The J segment lost 7 bases and the V segment lost 5 bases, leaving 16 bases of the junction unmatched. This CDR3 is CSAGTTSGNYRGNEQFF. The CDR3 region has the DNA TGCAGTGCTGGGACGACTAGCGGGAATTATCGAGGGAATGAGCAGTTCTTC.

This clonotype appeared a few times. Its ends do not fully match the called genes, so a read error is possible. The rearrangement uses TRBV4-1 and TRBJ2-7; 8 bases agree with TRBD2. CDR3 length: 15 residues. The germline gives CDR1 MGHRA, CDR2 YSYEKL. CDR3 sequence: CASNQIAGLTYEQYF. In nucleotides, the CDR3 is TGCGCCAGCAATCAAATAGCGGGGCTCACCTATGAGCAGTACTTC.

The count of this clonotype is one. The chain is built from TRBV29-1 and TRBJ2-1, with 7 nucleotides matching TRBD2. CDR1 is SQVTM and CDR2 is ANQGSEA in the germline V gene. The CDR3 has 14 amino acids. With V trimmed by 7 bases and J by 8 bases, 14 bases remained unmatched. CDR3 nucleotides: TGCAGCGGATTGCCAGGACTAGGGGTGGATGAGCAGTTCTTC. It encodes CSGLPGLGVDEQFF.

On this clonotype itself: Since the CDR3 does not end with the conserved phenylalanine or tryptophan, this likely comes from a read error. The rearrangement links TRBV25-1 to TRBJ2-7; D not resolved. Germline CDR1 is MGHDK and CDR2 is SYGVNS. The CDR3 runs 12 residues. The V gene lost 4 bases and the J gene lost 10 bases, with 14 bases spanning the gap. The DNA for the CDR3 is TGTGCCAGCAGTGGGACCATCTATGAACAGTACTTA. Protein product: CASSGTIYEQYL.

This clonotype was detected a few times. This chain links TRBV7-2 with TRBJ2-2, with 8 bases aligning to TRBD2. Trimming took 4 bases from V and 4 from J; bases not matched to a gene: 8. Germline lookup yields CDR1 SGHTA and CDR2 FQGNSA. This CDR3 is 16 amino acids long. Written as DNA, the CDR3 is TGTGCCAGCAGCTCCTACGGGAGGGCCAGCACCGGGGAGCTGTTTTTT. Translated: CASSSYGRASTGELFF.

As for this clonotype: A clone one base away is much larger, so this may be a read error. The chain links TRBV30 to TRBJ2-3; D call uncertain. The CDR3 has 13 residues. Germline V gene data show CDR1 as GTSNPN and CDR2 as SVGIG (reference sequence). CDR3 in amino acids: CARSSAIDGTQYF. The CDR3 nucleotides are TGTGCCCGGAGTTCAGCAATAGACGGTACGCAGTATTTT.

This chain connects TRBV19 to TRBJ2-1; no clear D gene. V was clipped by 11 bases and J by 3 bases, with 5 bases between them. The CDR3 is 10 amino acids. Germline lookup yields CDR1 LNHDA and CDR2 SQIVND (reference sequence). The CDR3 DNA sequence: TGTGCCTGTGGCTACAATGAGCAGTTCTTC. Amino acids: CACGYNEQFF.

V usage is TRBV28 and J usage is TRBJ2-5; possibly TRBD1 for D (5 bases). Germline CDR1 MDHEN, CDR2 SYDVKM. The V end lost 6 bases, the J end lost 4 bases, and 33 bases lay between the germline ends. This CDR3 is 20 amino acids long. The CDR3 nucleotides read TGTGCCAGCAGCTCAAAGGGTCCAGGGCCAAACCACGAAACAAGAGAGACCCAGTACTTC. Translation gives CASSSKGPGPNHETRETQYF. The complete variable domain, with remaining parts taken from reference TRBV28 and TRBJ2-5, reads DVKVTQSSRYLVKRTGEKVFLECVQDMDHENMFWYRQDPGLGLRLIYFSYDVKMKEKGDIPEGYSVSREKKERFSLILESASTNQTSMYLCASSSKGPGPNHETRETQYFGPGTRLLVL.

V is TRBV11-2 and J is TRBJ2-1, with D uncertain. This CDR3 comprises 16 residues. CDR1 and CDR2 (germline): SGHAT, FQNNGV. V lost 7 bases, J lost 9 bases, and 25 bases lay in between. CDR3 nucleotide sequence: TGTGCCAGCAACTTGGATATTGGATTAGCCATGGGTGAGCAGTTCTTC. Translated: CASNLDIGLAMGEQFF.

As for this clonotype: A much larger clone differs by one base, so this may be a read error. The CDR3 region has the DNA TGTGCCAGCAGCTTGACCATAGAGGGATATAATGAGGTCCCTGGGGCCAACGTCCTGACTTTC. Translating gives CASSLTIEGYNEVPGANVLTF. The rearrangement joins TRBV7-3 to TRBJ2-6; TRBD2 might be the D (5 bases). Trimming cost V 3 bases and J 2 bases, with 26 bases left between them. The CDR3 covers 21 residues. Germline CDR1 is SGHTA and CDR2 is FQGTGA.

Turning to this clonotype: A much larger clone is a single base away; this may be a read error. The rearrangement joins TRBV28 to TRBJ2-3; 7 nucleotides align to TRBD2. From germline, CDR1 is MDHEN and CDR2 SYDVKM. The CDR3 is 15 amino acids. CDR3 nucleotides: TGTGCCAGCAGTTTAGCGGGGGTTGACACAGATATGCAGTATTTT. Its translation: CASSLAGVDTDMQYF.

A remark on this clonotype: This may stem from a read error, because a much larger clone lies one nucleotide away. This chain links TRBV10-2 with TRBJ1-1; weak D call: TRBD1 (6 bases). CDR3 length: 14 residues. Germline V gene lookup returns CDR1 WSHSY and CDR2 SAAADI. CDR3 loop: CASSEWAGDTDAFF. CDR3 sequence (DNA): TGCGCCAGCAGTGAATGGGCTGGGGACACTGATGCTTTCTTT.

Turning to this clonotype: The junction does not match germline at one end; this may be a read error. V is TRBV11-2 and J is TRBJ2-7, with D possibly matching TRBD1 (5 bases). Germline CDR1 reads SGHAT; CDR2 reads FQNNGV. The CDR3 has 15 residues. The CDR3 loop is CASAPLEGAHYEQYF. CDR3 in DNA: TGTGCCAGCGCCCCCTTGGAAGGGGCCCACTACGAGCAGTATTTC. Variable domain in full (rest from reference TRBV11-2 and TRBJ2-7): EAGVAQSPRYKIIEKRQSVAFWCNPISGHATLYWYQQILGQGPKLLIQFQNNGVVDDSQLPKDRFSAERLKGVDSTLKIQPAKLEDSAVYLCASAPLEGAHYEQYFGPGTRLTVT.

Turning to this clonotype: An end of the junction differs from the germline gene, which may be a read error. This chain uses TRBV6-5 with TRBJ2-3; no clear D gene. The CDR3 spans 14 residues. From germline, CDR1 is MNHEY and CDR2 SVGAGI. CDR3 region: CGSSYQTPTDTQFF. The CDR3 DNA reads TGTGGCAGCAGTTACCAAACTCCCACAGATACGCAGTTTTTT.

This clonotype has more than one count but fewer than ten. A much larger clonotype is one base distant, so this may be a read error. J is TRBJ2-1 and V is TRBV10-1; D unresolved. Trimming left V 3 bases short and J 9 bases short, with 9 bases between. Per germline, CDR1 WNHNN and CDR2 SYGVQD (reference sequence). The CDR3 extends over 12 amino acids. This CDR3 is CASSELGFEQFF. The CDR3 DNA sequence: TGCGCCAGCAGTGAATTGGGGTTTGAGCAGTTCTTC.

As regards this clonotype: A read error may be the cause here, since a much bigger clone is one base away. V and J are TRBV30 and TRBJ2-7; tentatively, D is TRBD1 or TRBD2 (5 bases each). Per germline, CDR1 GTSNPN and CDR2 SVGIG (reference sequence). Trimming removed 2 bases from V and 6 bases from J, with 11 bases in between. The CDR3 runs 12 residues. The CDR3 is CAWSPGTGEQYF. The CDR3 coding sequence is TGTGCCTGGAGTCCTGGGACGGGCGAGCAGTACTTC.

The genes are TRBV28 and TRBJ2-3; 8 positions agree with TRBD2. After removal of 5 bases from V and 0 bases from J, the junction contained 4 bases not matched to a gene. Per germline, CDR1 MDHEN and CDR2 SYDVKM. The CDR3 is 15 residues long. CDR3 DNA: TGTGCCAGCAGTGTGGCTAGCGGGAGCACAGATACGCAGTATTTT. This codes for CASSVASGSTDTQYF. The full variable domain, in which reference TRBV28 and TRBJ2-3 provide the parts outside the CDR3, is DVKVTQSSRYLVKRTGEKVFLECVQDMDHENMFWYRQDPGLGLRLIYFSYDVKMKEKGDIPEGYSVSREKKERFSLILESASTNQTSMYLCASSVASGSTDTQYFGPGTRLTVL.

Details on this clonotype: The conserved phenylalanine or tryptophan normally closing the CDR3 is absent here, so this likely arose from a read error. The rearrangement uses TRBV11-2 and TRBJ2-5; TRBD1 matches 8 bases. The V gene's germline CDR1 is SGHAT and CDR2 FQNNGV. The CDR3 extends over 15 amino acids. V was clipped by 3 bases and J by 10 bases; unmatched bases: 13. CDR3 amino acids: CASSLGAGGRKIQYL. CDR3 sequence (DNA): TGTGCCAGCAGCTTGGGGGCAGGGGGCCGTAAGATCCAGTACTTA.

In this sample, this clonotype turned up many times. This chain joins TRBV4-2 and TRBJ2-3; possibly TRBD2 for D (6 bases). Germline CDR1 is LGHNA and CDR2 is YNFKEQ. V was cut by 0 bases and J by 0 bases, with 13 bases left in between. CDR3 length: 17 residues. CDR3 sequence (DNA): TGTGCCAGCAGCCAAGATGGATACGGAGGGAGCACAGATACGCAGTATTTT. Encoded protein: CASSQDGYGGSTDTQYF.

This clonotype was seen a few times. Because it lacks the conserved phenylalanine or tryptophan at the end, this CDR3 is likely a read error. V and J are TRBV6-1 and TRBJ1-1; weak D call: TRBD1 (5 bases). V was pared by 2 bases and J by 11 bases, with 21 bases between. The germline CDR1 and CDR2 sequences are MNHNS and SASEGT. There are 15 residues in the CDR3. The CDR3 loop is CASSEYRNSVNSAFL. The CDR3 bases are TGTGCCAGCAGTGAATACAGGAACTCTGTCAACTCTGCTTTCCTT.

The chain uses TRBV6-1 and TRBJ1-2, with 7 nucleotides matching TRBD1. Germline loops: CDR1 MNHNS, CDR2 SASEGT. The CDR3 spans 12 residues. V shed 4 bases, J shed 10 bases, and the junction held 6 bases outside the gene matches. This CDR3 reads CASSVDRKDYTF. The CDR3 nucleotides are TGTGCCAGCAGTGTGGACAGGAAGGACTACACCTTC.

Points on this clonotype: At one end the junction does not follow the germline gene, possibly because of a read error. The chain uses TRBV5-6 and TRBJ2-5, with 7 positions matching TRBD1. Germline assignment: CDR1 SGHDT and CDR2 YYEEEE. The CDR3 is made up of 14 amino acids. The CDR3 sequence is CASSLTGVGETQHF. The CDR3 nucleotides are TGTGCCAGCAGCTTGACAGGGGTGGGAGAGACTCAGCACTTC.

The chain uses TRBV19 and TRBJ1-1, with D unresolved. V was shortened by 0 bases and J by 3 bases, with 8 bases between the two germline ends. This CDR3 is built from 14 residues. Germline V gene sequence: CDR1 LNHDA, CDR2 SQIVND (reference sequence). The CDR3 here is CASSIEGRYTEAFF. CDR3 coding DNA: TGTGCCAGTAGTATAGAGGGCAGATACACTGAAGCTTTCTTT. Looking up the rest from reference TRBV19 and TRBJ1-1 gives the full variable domain: DGGITQSPKYLFRKEGQNVTLSCEQNLNHDAMYWYRQDPGQGLRLIYYSQIVNDFQKGDIAEGYSVSREKKESFPLTVTSAQKNPTAFYLCASSIEGRYTEAFFGQGTRLTVV.